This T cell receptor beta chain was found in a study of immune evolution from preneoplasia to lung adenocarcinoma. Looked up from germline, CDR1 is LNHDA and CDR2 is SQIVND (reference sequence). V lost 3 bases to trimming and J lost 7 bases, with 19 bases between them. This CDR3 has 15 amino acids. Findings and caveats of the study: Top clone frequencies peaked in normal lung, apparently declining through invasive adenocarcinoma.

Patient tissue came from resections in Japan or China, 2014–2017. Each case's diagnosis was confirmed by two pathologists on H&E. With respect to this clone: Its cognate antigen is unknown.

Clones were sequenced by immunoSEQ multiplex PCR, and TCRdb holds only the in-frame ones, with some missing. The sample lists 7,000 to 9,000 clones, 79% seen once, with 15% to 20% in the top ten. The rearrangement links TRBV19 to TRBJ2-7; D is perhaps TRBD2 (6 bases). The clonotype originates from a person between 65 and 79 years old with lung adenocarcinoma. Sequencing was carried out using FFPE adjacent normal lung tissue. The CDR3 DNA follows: TGTGCCAGTAGTATTGGCACGGGGCGGAGGGGAGAGCAGTACTTC. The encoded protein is CASSIGTGRRGEQYF.